Detailed here is one T cell receptor (beta chain). The data derive from a study of shared clonotypes between healthy human individuals. Study details: The study drew on two women and a few men aged 18 to 49 as donors. Per donor, three plates held CD4 naive cells, three held CD4 memory, two held CD8 naive and one held CD8 memory.

Every one of the donors was a Caucasian adult that lived in Nashville, Tennessee. Produced via immunoSEQ multiplex PCR; TCRdb's table is partial and in-frame only. This sample has 2 million to 2.5 million clones; roughly 93% occur once, and the top ten carry 0.36%. The sequence was obtained from a man aged 18 to 29 in good health. Some clones in this sample may be carry-over from other donors' samples. Sequences were obtained from naive CD4+ T cells from PBMCs. Subset of the sample: CD45RA+ positively selected.

DNA for the CDR3: TGTGCCAGCAGTGGACGCCGGGCGGGGCGTTGGGGAGATACGCAGTATTTT. Its protein product is CASSGRRAGRWGDTQYF. This rearrangement joins TRBV2 to TRBJ2-3; a weak D match, TRBD2 (6 bases). Trimming took 4 bases from V and 5 from J, leaving 22 bases between them. Per the germline V gene, CDR1 is SNHLY and CDR2 is FYNNEI. This CDR3 is 17 amino acids long.